The 22 T cell receptor beta chains below were found in one sample sequenced in a study of T cell responses to AZD1222 COVID-19 vaccine (dated by TCRdb to about 2021). Receptor libraries were prepared by the immunoSEQ multiplex PCR assay. This immuneACCESS table, as held by TCRdb, lists in-frame sequences with V and J called but not all clones. Of the missing ones, under half trace to an unresolved V gene in checked studies; the others have no known cause. Counted in this sample were about 120,000 clones; around 87% of them appeared once. The ten biggest clones cover around 9.3% of the sample. In light of the paper, this sample's time point label describes: baseline before first vaccination. Here the sequenced sample was peripheral blood, taken on day 0 of AZD1222 vaccination. The receptors were gathered from an adult in good health.

The chain recombines TRBV27 with TRBJ2-1, with 10 bases identical to TRBD2. The CDR3 is made up of 16 amino acids. Germline trimming cut 3 bases from V and 8 bases from J; bases unmatched to any gene: 10. CDR1 MNHEY and CDR2 SMNVEV come from the germline V gene (reference sequence). The CDR3 DNA reads as TGTGCCAGCAGTTTTTGGTCTAGCGGGAGCAGCGATGAGCAGTTCTTC. It encodes CASSFWSSGSSDEQFF.

The genes are TRBV3-1 (or the pseudogene TRBV3-2) and TRBJ2-5; D possibly uses TRBD1 or TRBD2 (5 bases each). Germline loops: CDR1 LGHDT, CDR2 YNNKEL (reference sequence). This CDR3 is built from 15 residues. V dropped 1 base and J dropped 3 bases, with 12 bases sitting between them. The CDR3 coding sequence is TGTGCCAGCAGCCAAGTGGCCGGGACCAAAGAGACCCAGTACTTC. Its protein is CASSQVAGTKETQYF.

The chain recombines TRBV19 with TRBJ1-5, with TRBD1 matching 9 bases. Germline trimming cut 7 bases from V and 6 bases from J; bases unmatched to any gene: 10. The length of the CDR3 is 15 residues. CDR1 and CDR2 from the germline V gene are LNHDA and SQIVND (reference sequence). CDR3 loop: CASTIGADRGQPQHF. The CDR3 bases are TGTGCCAGTACCATAGGAGCGGACAGGGGTCAGCCCCAGCATTTT.

The rearrangement joins TRBV5-4 to TRBJ2-7; D is unresolved. With 2 bases removed from V and 0 bases from J, the gap between germline ends came to 15 bases. This CDR3 has 16 residues. Germline loops: CDR1 SGHNT, CDR2 YYREEE (reference sequence). The chain's CDR3 is CASSLGGVGSSYEQYF. CDR3 coding DNA: TGTGCCAGCAGCTTAGGTGGGGTCGGAAGCTCCTACGAGCAGTACTTC.

The rearrangement links TRBV15 to TRBJ2-6, with D possibly called TRBD1 or TRBD2 (5 bases each). The CDR3 covers 18 residues. From germline, CDR1 is LNHNV and CDR2 YYDKDF (reference sequence). The V and J ends lost 0 bases and 1 base respectively, with 13 bases between them. The CDR3 protein is CATSRDRDATSGANVLTF. As DNA, the CDR3 is TGTGCCACCAGCAGAGATCGGGACGCAACATCTGGGGCCAACGTCCTGACTTTC.

The V gene is TRBV2, the J gene TRBJ2-5; 8 bases are a match to TRBD2. Germline V gives CDR1 SNHLY, CDR2 FYNNEI. This CDR3 is 14 amino acids long. With 7 bases clipped from V and 5 bases from J, the junction kept 9 bases outside the gene matches. CDR3 region: CASTPGTRVETQYF. As DNA, the CDR3 is TGTGCCAGCACCCCCGGGACTAGGGTGGAGACCCAGTACTTC.

The V gene is TRBV6-5, the J gene TRBJ2-7; no reliable D call. The V and J ends lost 6 bases and 6 bases respectively, with 9 bases between them. CDR3 size: 11 residues. Germline V gene lookup returns CDR1 MNHEY and CDR2 SVGAGI. Written as DNA, the CDR3 is TGTGCCAGCAGCACCCCACCCGAGCAGTACTTC. Residues: CASSTPPEQYF.

V is TRBV23-1 and J is TRBJ1-2; TRBD1 matches 9 bases. TRBV23-1 is flagged as an ORF with uncertain function. The V gene end was trimmed by 2 bases and the J gene end by 4 bases; junction bases not matched to a gene: 2. The CDR3 runs 14 residues. The CDR3: CASSQPDRGYGYTF. The CDR3 DNA sequence: TGCGCCAGCAGTCAACCGGACAGGGGCTATGGCTACACCTTC.

The V call is TRBV7-3, the J call TRBJ2-6; no clear D. V was pared by 5 bases and J by 1 base, with 12 bases between. The CDR3 totals 16 residues. The V gene's germline CDR1 is SGHTA and CDR2 FQGTGA. DNA for the CDR3: TGTGCCAGCAGCCCCAACAGAGAATCTGGGGCCAACGTCCTGACTTTC. Protein product: CASSPNRESGANVLTF.

The V and J genes are TRBV27 and TRBJ2-7, with D hard to call. There are 11 residues in the CDR3. With 4 bases removed from V and 3 bases from J, the gap between germline ends came to 4 bases. Germline V lookup: CDR1 MNHEY, CDR2 SMNVEV (reference sequence). The CDR3 is CASSSYYEQYF. DNA of the CDR3: TGTGCCAGCAGTTCCTACTACGAGCAGTACTTC.

This clone came up a few times. V gene TRBV9 combines with J gene TRBJ2-7; D is unresolved. CDR1 and CDR2 (germline): SGDLS, YYNGEE. The V end lost 0 bases, the J end lost 2 bases, and 9 bases lay between the germline ends. This CDR3 contains 14 residues. The CDR3 is CASSVGHTAYEQYF. The CDR3 DNA is TGTGCCAGCAGCGTAGGACATACCGCCTACGAGCAGTACTTC.

The chain links TRBV7-9 to TRBJ1-2; no clear D gene. CDR1 and CDR2 from the germline V gene are SEHNR and FQNEAQ (reference sequence). The CDR3 has 17 amino acids. Trimming removed 5 bases at V and 1 base at J, with 20 bases between. CDR3 amino acids: CASSTNLWGGSNYGYTF. For the CDR3, the DNA is TGTGCCAGCAGCACTAATCTTTGGGGAGGCAGTAACTATGGCTACACCTTC.

The rearrangement joins TRBV28 to TRBJ1-1; D perhaps matches TRBD1 (6 bases). V gave up 7 bases and J gave up 3 bases, with 12 bases separating them. The CDR3 is 13 residues long. Germline loops: CDR1 MDHEN, CDR2 SYDVKM. The CDR3 spells CASNHRVYTEAFF. CDR3 nucleotide sequence: TGTGCCAGCAATCACAGGGTTTACACTGAAGCTTTCTTT.

This chain uses TRBV19 with TRBJ1-3; 8 positions agree with TRBD1. Losses at the gene ends were 5 bases for V and 3 bases for J; bases not matched to a gene: 9. The CDR3 extends over 16 amino acids. The germline gives CDR1 LNHDA, CDR2 SQIVND (reference sequence). The DNA for the CDR3 is TGTGCCAGTAGTCCCCCGCAGGGGGCGCTTGGAAACACCATATATTTT. Its protein product is CASSPPQGALGNTIYF.

V gene TRBV12-3 or TRBV12-4 combines with J gene TRBJ2-1; D might be TRBD1 (6 bases). The CDR3 is made up of 13 amino acids. Trimming took off 3 bases at V and 12 bases at J, with 15 bases between the two ends. Here the CDR3 DNA reads TGTGCCAGCAGTTTTGGAGGACAGTTTGCGCAGTTCTTC. The encoded protein is CASSFGGQFAQFF.

The rearrangement links TRBV5-4 to TRBJ1-1; the D gene is possibly TRBD1 (5 bases). In germline, CDR1 is SGHNT, CDR2 YYREEE (reference sequence). CDR3 size: 13 residues. Trimming stripped 4 bases from V and 8 bases from J, with 15 bases between. The CDR3 region is CASSENRRSEAFF. The CDR3 DNA reads as TGTGCCAGCAGCGAAAACAGGAGGTCCGAAGCTTTCTTT.

The chain recombines TRBV27 with TRBJ2-3; 8 nucleotides agree with TRBD1. CDR1 MNHEY and CDR2 SMNVEV come from the germline V gene (reference sequence). This CDR3 contains 16 residues. The V and J ends lost 6 bases and 3 bases, in that order; junction bases with no gene match: 11. The CDR3 coding sequence is TGTGCCAGCAGATCCCCTGGGCAGGGGGCTACAGATACGCAGTATTTT. It encodes CASRSPGQGATDTQYF.

The chain uses TRBV7-2 and TRBJ1-3; no clear D. This CDR3 has 15 residues. CDR1 is SGHTA and CDR2 is FQGNSA in the germline V gene. V dropped 5 bases and J dropped 1 base, with 12 bases sitting between them. The CDR3 DNA follows: TGTGCCAGCAGCGCCGGGGTGGGGTCTGGAAACACCATATATTTT. Its translation is CASSAGVGSGNTIYF.

The genes are TRBV18 and TRBJ2-7; 7 nucleotides agree with TRBD1. The germline V gene has CDR1 KGHSH and CDR2 LQKENI. This CDR3 is built from 13 residues. The trim removed 6 bases at V and 6 bases at J, leaving 8 bases unmatched. As DNA, the CDR3 is TGTGCCAGCTCGCGAGACAGGGCGGCCGAGCAGTACTTC. Translated: CASSRDRAAEQYF.

This clone was seen more than once but under ten times. The V gene is TRBV19, the J gene TRBJ2-6, with D perhaps TRBD1 (5 bases). The germline gives CDR1 LNHDA, CDR2 SQIVND (reference sequence). The V end was cut by 6 bases, the J end by 1 base, with 10 bases between. The CDR3 is made up of 15 amino acids. DNA for the CDR3: TGTGCCAGTAGGGACATGGAATCTGGGGCCAACGTCCTGACTTTC. It encodes CASRDMESGANVLTF. The full variable domain, rest sourced from reference TRBV19 and TRBJ2-6, is DGGITQSPKYLFRKEGQNVTLSCEQNLNHDAMYWYRQDPGQGLRLIYYSQIVNDFQKGDIAEGYSVSREKKESFPLTVTSAQKNPTAFYLCASRDMESGANVLTFGAGSRLTVL.

The chain couples TRBV7-8 to TRBJ1-5; 9 bases fit TRBD1. The CDR3 has 16 residues. Trimming removed 0 bases from V and 4 bases from J; junction bases left unmatched: 4. CDR1 is SGHVS, CDR2 FQNEAQ, per germline. The CDR3 DNA reads TGTGCCAGCAGCTTAGCCGGGGGACAGGGAAATCAGCCCCAGCATTTT. Translating it yields CASSLAGGQGNQPQHF.

This clone has only a few counts. The gene calls are TRBV27 and TRBJ2-3; 7 bases agree with TRBD2. The CDR3 spans 14 residues. After removal of 6 bases from V and 0 bases from J, the junction contained 3 bases not matched to a gene. CDR1 is MNHEY, CDR2 SMNVEV, per germline (reference sequence). CDR3 nucleotides: TGTGCCAGCAGAGTGGGGGGGAGCACAGATACGCAGTATTTT. Translated: CASRVGGSTDTQYF.